This TCR beta chain appears in the sequencing data of a study of blood T cell repertoires in COVID-19. About the research overall: The samples span acute and convalescent COVID-19 from the United States, Italy and Spain.

Produced via immunoSEQ multiplex PCR; TCRdb's table is partial and in-frame only. Counted here are roughly 250,000 clones, roughly 79% occurring once; the ten biggest clones make up about 2.9%. Germline V CDR1 and CDR2: SGHAT, FQNNGV. V was pared by 11 bases and J by 1 base, with 5 bases of the junction left unmatched. This CDR3 contains 15 residues. Sequencing was carried out using peripheral blood. The clonotype comes from a woman aged 55-69 years with active or convalescent COVID-19. The chain combines TRBV11-2 with TRBJ2-2, with 12 bases identical to TRBD2. The CDR3 sequence is CAVRLAGVNTGELFF. As DNA, the CDR3 is TGTGCCGTACGACTAGCGGGGGTGAACACCGGGGAGCTGTTTTTT.